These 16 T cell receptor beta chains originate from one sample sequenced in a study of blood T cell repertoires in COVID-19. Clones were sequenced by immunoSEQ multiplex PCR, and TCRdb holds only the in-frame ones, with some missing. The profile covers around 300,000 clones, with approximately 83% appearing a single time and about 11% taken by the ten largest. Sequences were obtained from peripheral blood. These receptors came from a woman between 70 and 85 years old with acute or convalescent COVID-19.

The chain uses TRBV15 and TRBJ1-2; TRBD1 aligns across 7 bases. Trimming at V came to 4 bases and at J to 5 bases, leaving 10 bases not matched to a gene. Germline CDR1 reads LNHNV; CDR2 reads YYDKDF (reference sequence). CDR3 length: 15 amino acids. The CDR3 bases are TGTGCCACCAGCAAAGGGACAGCCCCTTTATATGGCTACACCTTC. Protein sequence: CATSKGTAPLYGYTF.

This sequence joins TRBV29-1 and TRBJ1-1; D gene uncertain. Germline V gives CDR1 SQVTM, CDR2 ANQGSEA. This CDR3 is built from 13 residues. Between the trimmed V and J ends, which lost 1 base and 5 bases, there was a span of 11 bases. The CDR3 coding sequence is TGCAGCGTTGAAGCTAGGCCGAGGACTGAAGCTTTCTTT. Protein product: CSVEARPRTEAFF.

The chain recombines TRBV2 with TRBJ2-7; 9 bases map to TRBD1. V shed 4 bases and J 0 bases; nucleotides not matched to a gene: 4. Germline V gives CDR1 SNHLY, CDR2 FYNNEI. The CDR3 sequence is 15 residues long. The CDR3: CASSGGTGPSYEQYF. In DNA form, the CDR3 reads TGTGCCAGCAGTGGAGGGACAGGGCCCTCCTACGAGCAGTACTTC.

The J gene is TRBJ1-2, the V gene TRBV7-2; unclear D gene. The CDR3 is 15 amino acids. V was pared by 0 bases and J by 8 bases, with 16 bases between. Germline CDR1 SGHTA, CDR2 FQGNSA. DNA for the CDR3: TGTGCCAGCAGCTTAGCGCAGGCAGGTCCGGGGGGCTACACCTTC. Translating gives CASSLAQAGPGGYTF.

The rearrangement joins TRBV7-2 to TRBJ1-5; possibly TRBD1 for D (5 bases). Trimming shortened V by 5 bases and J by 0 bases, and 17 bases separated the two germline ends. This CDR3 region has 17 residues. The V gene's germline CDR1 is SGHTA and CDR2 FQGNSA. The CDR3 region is CASSGAGGPYSNQPQHF. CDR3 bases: TGTGCCAGCAGCGGGGCCGGAGGGCCCTATAGCAATCAGCCCCAGCATTTT.

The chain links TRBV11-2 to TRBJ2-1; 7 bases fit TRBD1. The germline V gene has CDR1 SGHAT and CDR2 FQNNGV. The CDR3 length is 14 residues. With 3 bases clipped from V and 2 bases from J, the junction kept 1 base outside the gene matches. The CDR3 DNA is TGTGCCAGCAGCTTGGGACAGACCTACAATGAGCAGTTCTTC. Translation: CASSLGQTYNEQFF.

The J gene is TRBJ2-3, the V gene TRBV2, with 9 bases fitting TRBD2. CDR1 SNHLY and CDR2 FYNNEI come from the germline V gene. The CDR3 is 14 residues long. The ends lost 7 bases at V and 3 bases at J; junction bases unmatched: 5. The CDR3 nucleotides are TGTGCCAGCATCCAGCGGGGGGCAACAGATACGCAGTATTTT. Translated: CASIQRGATDTQYF.

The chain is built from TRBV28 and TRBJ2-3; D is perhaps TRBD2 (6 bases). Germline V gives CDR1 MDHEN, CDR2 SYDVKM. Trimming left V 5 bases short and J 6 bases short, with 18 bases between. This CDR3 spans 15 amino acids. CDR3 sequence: CASSGGTLGSDTQYF. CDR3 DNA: TGTGCCAGCAGTGGCGGGACTCTGGGGAGCGATACGCAGTATTTT.

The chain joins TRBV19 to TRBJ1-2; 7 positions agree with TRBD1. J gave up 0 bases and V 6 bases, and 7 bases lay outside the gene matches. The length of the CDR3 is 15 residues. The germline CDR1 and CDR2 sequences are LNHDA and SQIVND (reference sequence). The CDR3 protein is CASSPQGVANYGYTF. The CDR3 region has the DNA TGTGCCAGTAGCCCCCAGGGGGTGGCTAACTATGGCTACACCTTC.

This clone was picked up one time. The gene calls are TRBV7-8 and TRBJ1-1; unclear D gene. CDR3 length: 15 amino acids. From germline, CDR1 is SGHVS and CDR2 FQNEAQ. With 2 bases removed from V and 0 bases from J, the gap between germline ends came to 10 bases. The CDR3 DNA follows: TGTGCCAGCAGCTTAAGAGGAACGATGAACACTGAAGCTTTCTTT. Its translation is CASSLRGTMNTEAFF. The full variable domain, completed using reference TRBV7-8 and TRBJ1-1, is GAGVSQSPRYKVAKRGQDVALRCDPISGHVSLFWYQQALGQGPEFLTYFQNEAQLDKSGLPSDRFFAERPEGSVSTLKIQRTQQEDSAVYLCASSLRGTMNTEAFFGQGTRLTVV.

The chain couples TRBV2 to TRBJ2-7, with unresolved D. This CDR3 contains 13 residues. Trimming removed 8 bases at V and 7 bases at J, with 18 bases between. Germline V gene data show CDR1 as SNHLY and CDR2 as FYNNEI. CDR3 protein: CASRLDTVGEQYF. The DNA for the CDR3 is TGTGCCAGCCGTCTTGACACCGTGGGTGAGCAGTACTTC.

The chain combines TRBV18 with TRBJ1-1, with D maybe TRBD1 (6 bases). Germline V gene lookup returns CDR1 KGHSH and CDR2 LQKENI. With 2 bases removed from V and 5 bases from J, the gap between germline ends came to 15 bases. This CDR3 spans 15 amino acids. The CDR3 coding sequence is TGTGCCAGCTCACCAGGTGGGGGCTTAAGGACTGAAGCTTTCTTT. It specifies CASSPGGGLRTEAFF.

The CDR3 loop is CASSQHQTGGNYGYTF. CDR3 bases: TGTGCCAGCAGCCAACATCAGACAGGGGGAAACTATGGCTACACCTTC. The chain carries TRBV3-1 (or the pseudogene TRBV3-2) and TRBJ1-2, with 9 bases identical to TRBD1. The junction had 6 bases not matched to a gene; V was cut back by 2 bases and J by 2 bases. The CDR3 contains 16 residues. Germline assignment: CDR1 LGHDT and CDR2 YNNKEL (reference sequence).

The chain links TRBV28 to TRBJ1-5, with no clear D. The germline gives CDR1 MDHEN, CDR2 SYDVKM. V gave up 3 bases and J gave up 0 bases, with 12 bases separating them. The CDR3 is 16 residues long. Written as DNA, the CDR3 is TGTGCCAGCAGTTTCTTGAGGCAATATAGCAATCAGCCCCAGCATTTT. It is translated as CASSFLRQYSNQPQHF.

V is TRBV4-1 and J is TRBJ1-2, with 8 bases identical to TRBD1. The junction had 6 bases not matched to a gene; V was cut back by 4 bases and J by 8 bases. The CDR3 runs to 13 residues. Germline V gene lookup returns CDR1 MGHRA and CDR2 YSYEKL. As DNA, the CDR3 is TGCGCCAGCAGCCCTAGGACAGGGTTCGGCTACACCTTC. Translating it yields CASSPRTGFGYTF.

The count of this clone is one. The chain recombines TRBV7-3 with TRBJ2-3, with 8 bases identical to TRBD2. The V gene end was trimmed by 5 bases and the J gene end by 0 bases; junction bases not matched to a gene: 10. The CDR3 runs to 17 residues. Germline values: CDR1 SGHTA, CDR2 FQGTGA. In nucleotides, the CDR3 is TGTGCCAGCAGCCTCGCGGGGGGCCCAGCTAGCACAGATACGCAGTATTTT. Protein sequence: CASSLAGGPASTDTQYF. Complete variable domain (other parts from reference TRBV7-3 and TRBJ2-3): GAGVSQTPSNKVTEKGKYVELRCDPISGHTALYWYRQSLGQGPEFLIYFQGTGAADDSGLPNDRFFAVRPEGSVSTLKIQRTERGDSAVYLCASSLAGGPASTDTQYFGPGTRLTVL.